The 20 T cell receptor beta chains in this list originate from one sample, sequenced in a study of blood T cells in healthy people across ages. The use of a sample-barcoded 5' primer and a J-beta primer mix characterized a second PCR of 7 to 11 cycles. One entry per CDR3 protein, called by TCRdb with MiXCR from the 5' RACE reads. This table holds 800,000 or so distinct CDR3 sequences, about 62% found once. The sequenced sample was blood. These receptors were collected from a man aged 25 to 40 in good health.

The chain combines TRBV5-1 with TRBJ2-7; D remains ambiguous. Trimming left V 0 bases short and J 0 bases short, with 10 bases between. This CDR3 is built from 15 residues. In germline, CDR1 is SGHRS, CDR2 YFSETQ. CDR3 protein: CASSLDVGGSYEQYF. The DNA of the CDR3 is TGCGCCAGCAGCTTGGATGTGGGCGGCTCCTACGAGCAGTACTTC.

This clonotype was seen only a few times. The rearrangement uses TRBV4-3 and TRBJ2-7; D is perhaps TRBD1 (6 bases). Germline assignment: CDR1 LGHNA and CDR2 YSLEER. This CDR3 is built from 14 residues. With 0 bases removed from V and 3 bases from J, the gap between germline ends came to 9 bases. CDR3 nucleotide sequence: TGCGCCAGCAGCCAAGATACAGGGTACTACGAGCAGTACTTC. As protein: CASSQDTGYYEQYF.

This clonotype came up a few times. The chain has TRBV5-5 and TRBJ2-3, with D unclear. The CDR3 is 13 amino acids. V was cut by 1 base and J by 3 bases, with 6 bases left in between. Germline-derived CDR1 and CDR2 are SGHKS and YYEKEE (reference sequence). The DNA of the CDR3 is TGTGCCAGCAGCTTGCTGACTACAGATACGCAGTATTTT. Residues: CASSLLTTDTQYF.

This rearrangement joins TRBV2 to TRBJ1-5; 9 bases line up with TRBD1. The CDR3 extends over 18 amino acids. CDR1 and CDR2 (germline): SNHLY, FYNNEI. Trimming took 6 bases from V and 4 from J; bases not matched to a gene: 16. CDR3 DNA sequence: TGTGCCAGCAGCGCCTTTGGACAGGGGCATAGTTCGAATCAGCCCCAGCATTTT. This codes for CASSAFGQGHSSNQPQHF.

The count of this clonotype is one. The chain links TRBV25-1 to TRBJ1-5, with 7 bases identical to TRBD1. This CDR3 region has 14 residues. V lost 4 bases, J lost 7 bases, and 7 bases stayed unmatched. Germline CDR1 is MGHDK and CDR2 is SYGVNS. The chain's CDR3 is CASSGGGGGQPQHF. Written as DNA, the CDR3 is TGTGCCAGCAGTGGAGGGGGCGGGGGCCAGCCCCAGCATTTT.

V usage is TRBV12-3 or TRBV12-4 and J usage is TRBJ2-4; D gene uncertain. The DNA end is more similar to TRBJ2-7, so the J call may be wrong. CDR3 length: 13 amino acids. CDR3 DNA sequence: TGTGCCAGCAGTTGGTCCTTTACCTACGAGCAGTACTTC. It specifies CASSWSFTYEQYF.

V usage is TRBV28 and J usage is TRBJ1-5; the D gene is possibly TRBD1 (5 bases). Germline lookup yields CDR1 MDHEN and CDR2 SYDVKM. V was pared by 8 bases and J by 9 bases, with 14 bases between. The CDR3 runs 12 residues. The CDR3, as DNA: TGTGCCAGCGGGGACGGTATGCGGCCCCAGCATTTT. Translation: CASGDGMRPQHF.

This chain uses TRBV9 with TRBJ2-3; TRBD2 agrees at 8 bases. J lost 0 bases, V lost 0 bases, and 6 bases had no gene match. Per the germline V gene, CDR1 is SGDLS and CDR2 is YYNGEE. This CDR3 is built from 17 residues. CDR3 sequence: CASSVDPRGGSTDTQYF. The CDR3 DNA follows: TGTGCCAGCAGCGTAGACCCCCGGGGGGGGAGCACAGATACGCAGTATTTT. The full variable domain, in which reference TRBV9 and TRBJ2-3 provide the parts outside the CDR3, is DSGVTQTPKHLITATGQRVTLRCSPRSGDLSVYWYQQSLDQGLQFLIQYYNGEERAKGNILERFSAQQFPDLHSELNLSSLELGDSALYFCASSVDPRGGSTDTQYFGPGTRLTVL.

The chain couples TRBV28 to TRBJ2-7; TRBD1 agrees at 10 bases. V was clipped by 5 bases and J by 2 bases; unmatched bases: 6. In germline, CDR1 is MDHEN, CDR2 SYDVKM. The CDR3 totals 15 residues. The CDR3 nucleotides read TGTGCCAGCAGTCCCGGGACAGGGGCCACCTACGAGCAGTACTTC. Its protein product is CASSPGTGATYEQYF.

V and J are TRBV6-5 and TRBJ1-4; TRBD1 aligns across 10 bases. Germline lookup yields CDR1 MNHEY and CDR2 SVGAGI. V shed 6 bases, J shed 7 bases, and the junction held 5 bases outside the gene matches. The CDR3 extends over 14 amino acids. For the CDR3, the DNA is TGTGCCAGCAGCAGGACAGGGGGTGGTGAAAAACTGTTTTTT. Translating gives CASSRTGGGEKLFF.

The table lists this clonotype with a few counts. A junction end diverges from the germline sequence, so it may reflect a read error. The CDR3 coding sequence is TGTGCCAGCAGTGAGGGCAGTCCCTACGAGCAGTACTTC. Its protein is CASSEGSPYEQYF. This chain uses TRBV10-3 with TRBJ2-7; tentatively, D is TRBD2 (5 bases). The CDR3 is 13 residues long. CDR1 is ENHRY and CDR2 is SYGVKD in the germline V gene.

This clonotype was detected only a few times. The chain is built from TRBV7-9 and TRBJ2-5, with D perhaps matching TRBD1 (5 bases). Germline CDR1 reads SEHNR; CDR2 reads FQNEAQ (reference sequence). The CDR3 totals 15 residues. Trimming removed 3 bases from V and 3 bases from J, with 14 bases in between. The DNA for the CDR3 is TGTGCCAGCAGCTTCATAGGGGCAGGGAAAGAGACCCAGTACTTC. Its translation is CASSFIGAGKETQYF.

This clonotype was found a few times. This chain links TRBV2 with TRBJ2-1, with D maybe TRBD2 (5 bases). V lost 4 bases to trimming and J lost 9 bases, with 10 bases between them. The CDR3 covers 12 residues. The germline V gene has CDR1 SNHLY and CDR2 FYNNEI. CDR3 amino acids: CASSGEGREQFF. The CDR3 nucleotides are TGTGCCAGCAGTGGTGAGGGTCGTGAGCAGTTCTTC.

This chain uses TRBV9 with TRBJ2-1; 9 bases align to TRBD2. The germline V gene has CDR1 SGDLS and CDR2 YYNGEE. The CDR3 runs to 15 residues. With 3 bases clipped from V and 8 bases from J, the junction kept 9 bases outside the gene matches. The CDR3 loop reads CASSGGGGLIDEQFF. CDR3 nucleotide sequence: TGTGCCAGCAGCGGCGGGGGGGGCCTTATCGATGAGCAGTTCTTC.

Points on this clonotype: The germline gene is not matched at one end of the junction; a read error may be the cause. The J gene is TRBJ2-5, the V gene TRBV6-4; D is perhaps TRBD1 (6 bases). The CDR3 spans 16 residues. CDR1 is MRHNA and CDR2 is SNTAGT in the germline V gene. The CDR3 DNA is TGTGCCAGCGACCCTCAGGACAGAATGGGCCAAGAGACCGAGTACTTC. Encoded protein: CASDPQDRMGQETEYF.

The chain links TRBV14 to TRBJ2-3; unclear D gene. V lost 4 bases and J lost 1, with 9 bases in between. Germline CDR1 and CDR2: SGHDN and FVKESK. The length of the CDR3 is 14 residues. The CDR3 sequence is CASSPWGRTDTQYF. In DNA, the CDR3 is TGTGCCAGCAGCCCTTGGGGTCGCACAGATACGCAGTATTTT.

The rearrangement joins TRBV11-1 to TRBJ2-1; the D gene is possibly TRBD1 (6 bases). V was shortened by 9 bases and J by 9 bases, with 18 bases between the two germline ends. The CDR3 runs 13 residues. Germline V CDR1 and CDR2: SGHAT, FQDESV (reference sequence). The CDR3 DNA follows: TGTGCCAGTAGCGCAAACAGGGTTGGTGAGCAGTTCTTC. This encodes CASSANRVGEQFF.

This clonotype was picked up a small number of times. The rearrangement links TRBV4-2 to TRBJ2-5; D gene uncertain. Per germline, CDR1 LGHNA and CDR2 YNFKEQ. The CDR3 loop spans 12 amino acids. V was clipped by 3 bases and J by 5 bases, with 7 bases between them. The CDR3 here is CASSQPSETQYF. CDR3 DNA sequence: TGTGCCAGCAGCCAGCCCTCGGAGACCCAGTACTTC.

The chain is built from TRBV5-1 and TRBJ1-4; D gene unclear. V lost 7 bases, J lost 2 bases, and 6 bases lay in between. The CDR3 has 12 amino acids. The germline gives CDR1 SGHRS, CDR2 YFSETQ. The CDR3 coding sequence is TGCGCCAGCCGGAGCACTAATGAAAAACTGTTTTTT. This sequence encodes CASRSTNEKLFF.

This clonotype was seen a few times. The J gene is TRBJ2-3, the V gene TRBV5-1; D is unresolved. CDR1 SGHRS and CDR2 YFSETQ come from the germline V gene. The CDR3 consists of 15 residues. Trimming took off 1 base at V and 5 bases at J, with 14 bases between the two ends. As DNA, the CDR3 is TGCGCCAGCAGCTTGTCGTCCAGGAAAGGAGATACGCAGTATTTT. Translation gives CASSLSSRKGDTQYF.